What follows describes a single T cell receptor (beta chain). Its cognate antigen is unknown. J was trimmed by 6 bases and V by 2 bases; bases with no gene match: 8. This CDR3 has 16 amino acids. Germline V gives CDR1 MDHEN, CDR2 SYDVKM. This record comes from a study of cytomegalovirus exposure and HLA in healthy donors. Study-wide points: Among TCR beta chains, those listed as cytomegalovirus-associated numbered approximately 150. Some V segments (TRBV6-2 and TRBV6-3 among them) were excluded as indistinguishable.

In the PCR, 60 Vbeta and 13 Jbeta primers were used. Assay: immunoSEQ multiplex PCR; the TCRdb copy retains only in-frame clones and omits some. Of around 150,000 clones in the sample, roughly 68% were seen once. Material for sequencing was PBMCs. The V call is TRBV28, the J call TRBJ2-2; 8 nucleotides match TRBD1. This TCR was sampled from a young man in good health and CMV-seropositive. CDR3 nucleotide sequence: TGTGCCAGCAGTTTAGGGCAGGGGGCCGGGGCCGGGGAGCTGTTTTTT. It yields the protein CASSLGQGAGAGELFF.